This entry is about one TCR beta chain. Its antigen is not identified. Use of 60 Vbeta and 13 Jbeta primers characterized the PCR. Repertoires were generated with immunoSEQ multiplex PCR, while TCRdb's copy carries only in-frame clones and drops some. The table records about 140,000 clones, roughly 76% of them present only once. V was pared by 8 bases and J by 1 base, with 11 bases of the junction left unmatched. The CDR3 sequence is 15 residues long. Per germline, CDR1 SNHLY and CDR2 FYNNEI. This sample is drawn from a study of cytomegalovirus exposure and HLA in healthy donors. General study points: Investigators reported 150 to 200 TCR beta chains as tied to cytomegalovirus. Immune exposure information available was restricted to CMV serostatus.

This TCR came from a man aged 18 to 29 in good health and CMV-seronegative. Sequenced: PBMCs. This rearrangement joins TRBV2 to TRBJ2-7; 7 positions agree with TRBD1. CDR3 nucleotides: TGTGCCAGCCAAATGCCGGGACAGTCGTCCTACGAGCAGTACTTC. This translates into CASQMPGQSSYEQYF.